One and the same sample provided the 12 T cell receptor beta chains below, sequenced in a study of blood T cells in healthy people across ages. A J-beta primer mix and a sample-barcoded 5' primer were used in a second PCR of roughly 6 to 11 cycles. TCRdb re-called the 5' RACE reads through MiXCR, storing one row per CDR3 protein. The sample lists around 870,000 distinct CDR3 sequences, around 28% seen once, with approximately 15% in the top ten. The sequencing input was blood. These receptors were collected from a woman aged 80 or over in good health.

Comments on this clonotype: The junction shows a germline mismatch at one end, possibly a read error. J is TRBJ2-7 and V is TRBV30; 7 nucleotides align to TRBD2. The germline V gene encodes CDR1 GTSNPN and CDR2 SVGIG (reference sequence). The length of the CDR3 is 14 residues. The CDR3 reads CTWSGGGIAYEQYF. CDR3 DNA: TGTACCTGGAGTGGGGGAGGGATCGCCTACGAGCAGTACTTC.

Comments on this clonotype: A much larger clone differs from this one at a single base, so this may be a read error. The chain links TRBV6-5 to TRBJ2-1; tentatively, D is TRBD1 or TRBD2 (5 bases each). The J call may be wrong; the DNA end is better matched by TRBJ2-7. This CDR3 comprises 17 residues. Germline V gives CDR1 MNHEY, CDR2 SVGAGI. CDR3 residues: CASSYSLGGLSYNEQYF. The CDR3 DNA sequence: TGTGCCAGCAGTTACTCGCTTGGGGGTCTCTCCTACAATGAGCAGTACTTC.

This clonotype has at least ten counts. A clone one base away is much larger, so this may be a read error. The V gene is TRBV29-1, the J gene TRBJ2-6; 11 bases map to TRBD1. The CDR3 extends over 16 amino acids. The germline V gene has CDR1 SQVTM and CDR2 ANQGSEA. DNA of the CDR3: TGCAGCGTCGCGAGGACAGGGGGCTCTGGGGCCAACGTCCGGACTTTC. It specifies CSVARTGGSGANVRTF.

For this clonotype: This clone may be a read error of a much larger clone one base away. The gene calls are TRBV7-2 and TRBJ2-5, with 7 positions matching TRBD1. Germline V gives CDR1 SGHTA, CDR2 FQGNSA. The CDR3 is 15 residues long. J lost 2 bases, V lost 1 base, and 4 bases had no gene match. DNA for the CDR3: TGTGCCAGCAGCTTAGGCGGACAGGTTCAAGAGACCCAGTACTTC. It encodes CASSLGGQVQETQYF.

This clonotype has ten or more counts. The chain links TRBV11-2 to TRBJ2-5, with TRBD2 matching over 9 bases. Germline-derived CDR1 and CDR2 are SGHAT and FQNNGV. Unmatched junction bases numbered 4, after V lost 5 bases and J lost 3 bases. CDR3 size: 14 residues. The DNA of the CDR3 is TGTGCCAGCAGCACCTCTAGCGGGGAAGAGACCCAGTACTTC. It is translated as CASSTSSGEETQYF.

This clonotype was counted between two and nine times. The chain carries TRBV6-6 and TRBJ2-5; the match to TRBD2 covers 15 bases. The closer fit of TRBJ2-7 to the DNA end suggests the J call may be wrong. The CDR3 consists of 17 residues. Germline values: CDR1 MNHNY, CDR2 SVGAGI (reference sequence). The CDR3 DNA reads as TGTGCCAGCAGCGCCGGACTAGCGGGGGGGCCGATTTACGAGCAGTACTTC. This sequence encodes CASSAGLAGGPIYEQYF.

This clonotype was observed at least ten times. This chain links TRBV6-2 or TRBV6-3 with TRBJ2-4; 10 bases fit TRBD1. CDR3 length equals 16 residues. The germline CDR1 and CDR2 sequences are MNHEY and SVGEGT. V was pared by 4 bases and J by 7 bases, with 10 bases of the junction left unmatched. The CDR3 sequence: CASSSLGLGQGNIQYF. The CDR3 region has the DNA TGTGCCAGCAGTTCCCTCGGTTTGGGACAGGGGAACATTCAGTACTTC.

V gene TRBV28 combines with J gene TRBJ2-7; either TRBD1 or TRBD2 may supply D (5 bases each). CDR1 and CDR2 from the germline V gene are MDHEN and SYDVKM. The CDR3 runs to 14 residues. With 6 bases removed from V and 0 bases from J, the gap between germline ends came to 12 bases. CDR3 region: CASRGPSSSYEQYF. The CDR3 DNA sequence: TGTGCCAGCAGGGGACCTTCCAGCTCCTACGAGCAGTACTTC. The entire variable domain, with the rest obtained from reference TRBV28 and TRBJ2-7, is as follows: DVKVTQSSRYLVKRTGEKVFLECVQDMDHENMFWYRQDPGLGLRLIYFSYDVKMKEKGDIPEGYSVSREKKERFSLILESASTNQTSMYLCASRGPSSSYEQYFGPGTRLTVT.

J is TRBJ1-6 and V is TRBV6-5, with no clear D. Germline-derived CDR1 and CDR2 are MNHEY and SVGAGI. The CDR3 is 13 amino acids. V was shortened by 7 bases and J by 7 bases, with 11 bases between the two germline ends. Here the CDR3 reads CASMVPGNSPLHF. DNA for the CDR3: TGTGCCAGCATGGTTCCGGGAAATTCACCCCTCCACTTT.

This clonotype showed up many times. The chain joins TRBV5-1 to TRBJ2-3; D might be TRBD2 (6 bases). Germline CDR1 SGHRS, CDR2 YFSETQ. The CDR3 runs to 15 residues. V was shortened by 3 bases and J by 4 bases, with 15 bases between the two germline ends. The CDR3 reads CASSSGTQGPDTQYF. Here the CDR3 DNA reads TGCGCCAGCAGCTCCGGGACTCAAGGGCCAGATACGCAGTATTTT. Full variable domain (rest looked up from reference TRBV5-1 and TRBJ2-3): KAGVTQTPRYLIKTRGQQVTLSCSPISGHRSVSWYQQTPGQGLQFLFEYFSETQRNKGNFPGRFSGRQFSNSRSEMNVSTLELGDSALYLCASSSGTQGPDTQYFGPGTRLTVL.

A few counts support this clonotype. V is TRBV6-6 and J is TRBJ1-4; 11 positions match TRBD1. V lost 2 bases, J lost 7 bases, and 3 bases stayed unmatched. The length of the CDR3 is 15 residues. Germline V gives CDR1 MNHNY, CDR2 SVGAGI (reference sequence). CDR3 nucleotide sequence: TGTGCCAGCAGTTACCGGACAGGGGGCTCTGAAAAACTGTTTTTT. This translates into CASSYRTGGSEKLFF.

This clonotype was found many times. The chain couples TRBV6-2 or TRBV6-3 to TRBJ2-3; a weak D match, TRBD2 (5 bases). CDR3 size: 15 residues. Germline assignment: CDR1 MNHEY and CDR2 SVGEGT. Trimming cost V 8 bases and J 2 bases, with 17 bases left between them. The CDR3 DNA follows: TGTGCCAGCCGGGGAATTGCCATTTCCACAGATACGCAGTATTTT. Encoded protein: CASRGIAISTDTQYF.